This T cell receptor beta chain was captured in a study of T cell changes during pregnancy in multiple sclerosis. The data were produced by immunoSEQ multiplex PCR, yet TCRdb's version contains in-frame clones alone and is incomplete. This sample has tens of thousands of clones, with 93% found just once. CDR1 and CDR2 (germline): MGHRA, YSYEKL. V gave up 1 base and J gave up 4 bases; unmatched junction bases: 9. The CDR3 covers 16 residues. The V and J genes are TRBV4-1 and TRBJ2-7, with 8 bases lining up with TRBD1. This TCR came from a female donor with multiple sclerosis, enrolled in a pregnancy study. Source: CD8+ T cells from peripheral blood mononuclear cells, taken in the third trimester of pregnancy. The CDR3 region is CASSQVTGGLAYEQYF. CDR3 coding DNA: TGCGCCAGCAGCCAAGTTACAGGGGGGCTTGCGTACGAGCAGTACTTC.